The clone carrying this T cell receptor (beta chain) appeared many times. The antigen is not known. This sample is drawn from a study of CD8 T cells in ankylosing spondylitis. Findings and caveats of the study: Matched ankylosing spondylitis synovial fluid reportedly showed significant enrichment of disease-linked clones. Reactive arthritis synovial fluid and blood were previously reported to contain some motif variants. Ankylosing spondylitis blood appeared to carry a characteristic TCR beta motif of seven to nine highly homologous variants.

From the 5' RACE reads, TCRdb called clonotypes with MiXCR, one entry per CDR3 protein. Of 350,000 to 550,000 distinct CDR3 sequences listed, 25% to 30% are singletons. Sample: blood, either unsorted or a sorted T cell fraction (not recorded which). The clonotype was recovered from a male donor with ankylosing spondylitis.

The CDR3: CSQDSDQETQYF. Here the CDR3 DNA reads TGCAGCCAGGACAGTGACCAAGAGACCCAGTACTTC. The chain uses TRBV20-1 and TRBJ2-5; tentatively, D is TRBD1 (6 bases). Germline V lookup: CDR1 DFQATT, CDR2 SNEGSKA (reference sequence). The CDR3 spans 12 residues.